This record looks at one T cell receptor (beta chain) sequence and its context. This entry belongs to a study of blood T cell repertoires in COVID-19. Study in general: The study drew acute and convalescent COVID-19 samples from the United States, Italy and Spain. Nucleic acid was either cDNA or gDNA, and it came from T cells, B-cell-depleted T cells, or PBMCs.

Original data processing: Reference gene primer amplification in the assay estimated nucleated cell counts. The table came from immunoSEQ multiplex PCR; TCRdb's copy has only in-frame clones and leaves some out. D and trimming were read from the DNA, whereas the V and J calls and clone size are those reported in that table. This sample has around 95,000 clones, with about 86% found just once. Germline V CDR1 and CDR2: LNHDA, SQIVND (reference sequence). CDR3 length equals 16 residues. The junction had 4 bases not matched to a gene; V was cut back by 4 bases and J by 1 base. The sequenced sample was peripheral blood. This TCR was recovered from a human donor in a cohort sampled during active COVID-19. V is TRBV19 and J is TRBJ1-2; 12 positions agree with TRBD1. The CDR3 nucleotides are TGTGCCAGTAGTAGAGGGACAGGGGGCCATAACTATGGCTACACCTTC. As protein: CASSRGTGGHNYGYTF.